This T cell receptor beta chain was sequenced during a study of cytomegalovirus exposure and HLA in healthy donors. General observations from the study: Available immune exposure information was restricted to CMV serostatus only.

To note about this clone: Its specificity is not known.

The J segment lost 5 bases and the V segment lost 3 bases, leaving 11 bases of the junction unmatched. From germline, CDR1 is SGHTS and CDR2 YDEGEE. The CDR3 length is 15 residues. PCR was performed using 60 Vbeta and 13 Jbeta primers. Repertoires were generated with immunoSEQ multiplex PCR, while TCRdb's copy carries only in-frame clones and drops some. The sample holds about 230,000 clones, about 89% seen once. Sequenced sample: PBMCs. This sequence joins TRBV5-8 and TRBJ2-7, with 7 bases that match TRBD2. The TCR was taken from a woman under 30 in good health and CMV-seronegative. CDR3 sequence (DNA): TGTGCCAGCAGCTCCCCGGCGGGGGATTTTGACGAGCAGTACTTC. Amino acid sequence: CASSSPAGDFDEQYF.